The rows below give T cell receptor beta chains drawn from one sample of a study of T cell responses to AZD1222 COVID-19 vaccine. Only in-frame clones appear in the TCRdb table, and some are missing; sequencing was by immunoSEQ multiplex PCR. Counted here are roughly 120,000 clones, 86% occurring once; the ten biggest clones make up roughly 3.1%. The specimen comprised peripheral blood, sampled 28 days after the second AZD1222 dose. Receptor source: an adult who received the AZD1222 COVID-19 vaccine. Both conserved end residues are part of each CDR3. The order of the fields is V gene, J gene, CDR3 length, clone size, D gene, CDR3 protein, CDR3 DNA. D genes are given only for firm matches. Only part of the rows carry a size: once, few, many, or a class if the clone is expanded.

V: TRBV5-1
J: TRBJ2-3
length: 16
size: .
D: .
CDR3: CASSLGVRATLDTQYF
DNA: TGCGCCAGCAGCTTGGGAGTCCGGGCGACACTAGATACGCAGTATTTT

V: TRBV9
J: TRBJ2-2
length: 15
size: .
D: TRBD2
CDR3: CASSVLAEPGGELFF
DNA: TGTGCCAGCAGCGTACTAGCGGAGCCCGGGGGGGAGCTGTTTTTT

V: TRBV18
J: TRBJ2-7
length: 14
size: .
D: TRBD1
CDR3: CASSPGTGYNEQYF
DNA: TGTGCCAGCTCACCGGGGACAGGGTACAACGAGCAGTACTTC

V: TRBV7-9
J: TRBJ2-3
length: 12
size: .
D: .
CDR3: CASSPTTDTQYF
DNA: TGTGCCAGCAGCCCAACAACAGATACGCAGTATTTT

V: TRBV18
J: TRBJ2-1
length: 11
size: .
D: .
CDR3: CASSPLNEQFF
DNA: TGTGCCAGCTCACCCCTCAATGAGCAGTTCTTC

V: TRBV27
J: TRBJ1-1
length: 13
size: many
D: .
CDR3: CASTSQVTTEAFF
DNA: TGTGCCAGCACCTCACAGGTTACCACTGAAGCTTTCTTT

V: TRBV7-9
J: TRBJ2-3
length: 18
size: .
D: TRBD2
CDR3: CASSSGLATSLSTDTQYF
DNA: TGTGCCAGCAGCTCCGGACTAGCTACGAGCCTTAGCACAGATACGCAGTATTTT

V: TRBV19
J: TRBJ2-3
length: 13
size: .
D: .
CDR3: CASSIRGTDTQYF
DNA: TGTGCCAGTAGTATTCGGGGCACAGATACGCAGTATTTT

V: TRBV11-2
J: TRBJ2-5
length: 13
size: .
D: .
CDR3: CASSHFQAETQYF
DNA: TGTGCCAGCAGCCACTTTCAAGCGGAGACCCAGTACTTC

V: TRBV2
J: TRBJ2-2
length: 14
size: .
D: .
CDR3: CASNLGSSTGELFF
DNA: TGTGCCAGCAACCTGGGAAGTAGCACCGGGGAGCTGTTTTTT

V: TRBV7-9
J: TRBJ2-1
length: 15
size: .
D: TRBD2
CDR3: CASSQLAGGGDEQFF
DNA: TGTGCCAGCAGCCAGCTAGCGGGGGGCGGAGATGAGCAGTTCTTC